Listed below are T cell receptor beta chains from one sample, sequenced in a study of tumor and adjacent non-tumor tissue in lung cancer. TCRdb used MiXCR to reprocess the multiplex PCR reads, holding one entry per CDR3 protein. The sample holds 75,000 to 95,000 distinct CDR3 sequences, 72% seen once. The sequencing sample was made of lung tumor tissue. Receptors were obtained from a woman aged 40 to 50 with non-small cell lung cancer. The CDR3 runs from the conserved cysteine through the conserved F or W. The order of the fields is D gene, J gene, CDR3 length, clone size, V gene, CDR3 DNA, CDR3 protein. A D gene is named only where the DNA matches it firmly. Expanded clones get a size class; other rows say once, few or many, or leave the size out.

-,TRBJ2-7,14,-,TRBV11-3,TGTGCTGGCAGCTACCTAGGGGGGTCCTACGAGCAGTACTTC,CAGSYLGGSYEQYF
-,TRBJ2-7,15,-,TRBV11-2,TGTGCCAGCAGTTTCACCGGGTGGGGATCCCACGAGCAGTACTTC,CASSFTGWGSHEQYF
-,TRBJ2-1,14,-,TRBV18,TGTGCCAGCTCAGGAGGGAGCTCCTACAATGAGCAGTTCTTC,CASSGGSSYNEQFF
-,TRBJ1-2,14,-,TRBV6-1,TGTGCCAGCAGGACACGGGGGAGGGACTATGACTACACCTTC,CASRTRGRDYDYTF
TRBD2,TRBJ2-1,16,-,TRBV4-1,TGCGCCAGTAGCCGGGTGAGTAGCGGGGCCTACAATGAGCAGTTCTTC,CASSRVSSGAYNEQFF
-,TRBJ2-7,14,few,TRBV11-1,TGTGCCAGCAGCAAAATCTGGACTACGTTCGGGCAGTACTTC,CASSKIWTTFGQYF
-,TRBJ2-3,17,-,TRBV4-2,TGTGCCAGCAGCCAAGGTATGGTGGGGGCCCTCACAGATACGCTGTATTTT,CASSQGMVGALTDTLYF
-,TRBJ2-7,14,once,TRBV5-4,TGTGCCAGTAGCCTCCCGAGCGACAACTACGAGCAGTACTTC,CASSLPSDNYEQYF
-,TRBJ2-1,14,once,TRBV11-3,TGTGCCAGCAGCGAAGACGGGTTCTGTAATGAGCGGTTCTTC,CASSEDGFCNERFF
-,TRBJ2-2,13,-,TRBV6-1,TGTGCCAGTAGGCACAGGGTGGGCGGGGAGCTGTTTTTT,CASRHRVGGELFF
-,TRBJ2-2,13,-,TRBV28,TGTGCCAGCAGATGGCAGGGTATCGGGGAGCTGTTTTTT,CASRWQGIGELFF
TRBD2,TRBJ2-1,16,few,TRBV5-1,TGCGCCAGCAGCTTGCGGGGCGGGAGGGCCATCAATGAGCGGCTCTTC,CASSLRGGRAINERLF
TRBD2,TRBJ2-5,13,-,TRBV24-1,TGTCCCACCAGTGACGGGGGGTCAGAGACCCAGTATTTC,CPTSDGGSETQYF
TRBD1,TRBJ2-1,15,medium-sized,TRBV11-3,TGTGCCAGCAGCCCGGGACAGGGGTCCTACAATGAGCAGTTCTTC,CASSPGQGSYNEQFF
TRBD1,TRBJ2-7,13,-,TRBV6-5,TGTGCCAGCAGGGGACAGACTTGGGACAGGCAGTACTTC,CASRGQTWDRQYF
-,TRBJ2-3,14,-,TRBV5-5,TGTGCCAGCAGTCCCGGAAGAACCTCAGATATGCAGTATTTT,CASSPGRTSDMQYF
-,TRBJ1-3,18,many,TRBV4-1,TGCGCCAGCAGCCAAGTAAAAGGAGGCCGCCACTCTGGAAACACCATATATTTT,CASSQVKGGRHSGNTIYF
TRBD1,TRBJ2-1,13,once,TRBV11-1,TGTGTCAGCATCTCACACAGGGGATGGGATCAGTTCTTC,CVSISHRGWDQFF
-,TRBJ2-6,16,-,TRBV11-2,TGTGCCAGCACCCACACAGGGATAATGTGGGCCAGCGTCCTGACTTTC,CASTHTGIMWASVLTF
TRBD1,TRBJ2-2,15,-,TRBV6-2/TRBV6-3,TGTGCCAGCAGACTCTTGGACAGGGAAACCGGGGGGCTGTTTTTT,CASRLLDRETGGLFF
TRBD2,TRBJ2-3,17,-,TRBV12-3/TRBV12-4,TGTGCCAGAAGTGGAGGTCAGAGCGGGATTGACACAGAAACGCAGTATTTT,CARSGGQSGIDTETQYF
-,TRBJ2-7,14,-,TRBV29-1,TGCAGCGTTGAGTCCCCAGGGGTCTCCTACGAGCAGTACTTC,CSVESPGVSYEQYF
TRBD1,TRBJ2-7,23,-,TRBV12-3/TRBV12-4,TGTGTCAGCAGTTCGGGACAGGGGTGGAATATACCCGAAAAATCAAACGACCGGTACGAGCAGTACTTC,CVSSSGQGWNIPEKSNDRYEQYF
TRBD1,TRBJ2-4,16,-,TRBV29-1,TGCAGCGCTTGGACGGGGGACAGGGGGACCAAAAACATTCACTACTTC,CSAWTGDRGTKNIHYF
-,TRBJ1-1,12,-,TRBV10-1,TGCGCCAGCAGTGAAGGGCTGGGGAAAGCTTTCTTT,CASSEGLGKAFF
-,TRBJ2-3,11,-,TRBV11-1,TGTGCCAGCGGCTATCTGAGCGCGCAGTATTTT,CASGYLSAQYF
-,TRBJ2-1,11,-,TRBV10-2,TGCGCCAGCAGTCACTCCTCAGAGCTGTTTTTC,CASSHSSELFF